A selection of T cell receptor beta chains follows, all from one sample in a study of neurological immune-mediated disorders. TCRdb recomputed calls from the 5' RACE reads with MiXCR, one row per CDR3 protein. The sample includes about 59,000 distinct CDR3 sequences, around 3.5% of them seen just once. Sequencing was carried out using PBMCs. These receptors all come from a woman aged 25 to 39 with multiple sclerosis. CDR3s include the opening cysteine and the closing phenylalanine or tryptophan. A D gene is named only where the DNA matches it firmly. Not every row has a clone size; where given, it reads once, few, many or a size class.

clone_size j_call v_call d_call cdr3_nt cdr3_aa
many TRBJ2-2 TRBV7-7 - TGTGCTAGCAGCCAAGACCGACACGACACCGGGGAGCTGTTTTTT CASSQDRHDTGELFF
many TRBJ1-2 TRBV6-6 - TGTGCCAGCAGCCTTAGCGGACAGCCGAACTATGGCTACACCTTC CASSLSGQPNYGYTF
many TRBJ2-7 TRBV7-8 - TGTGCCAGCAGCCCCGCCCAGGGACATTCCTACGAGCAGTACTTC CASSPAQGHSYEQYF
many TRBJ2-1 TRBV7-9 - TGTGCCAGCAGCTTGTTTAACTCGGGGGAGCAGTTCTTC CASSLFNSGEQFF
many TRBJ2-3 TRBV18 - TGTGCCAGCTCACCAGAGGCTAGTGTTATGACAGATACGCAGTATTTT CASSPEASVMTDTQYF
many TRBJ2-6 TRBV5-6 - TGTGCCAGCAGCTTGGGGTACTGGGGCTCTGGGGCCAACGTCCTGACTTTC CASSLGYWGSGANVLTF
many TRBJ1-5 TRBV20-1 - TGCAGTGCCTTTGACAGGAATCAGCCCCAGCATTTT CSAFDRNQPQHF
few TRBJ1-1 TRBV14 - TGTGCCAGCAGCCTGGCCAACAGGGAGACTGAAGCTTTCTTT CASSLANRETEAFF
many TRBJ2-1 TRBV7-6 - TGTGCCAGCAGCTGGGAAGCCCACAATGAGCAGTTCTTC CASSWEAHNEQFF
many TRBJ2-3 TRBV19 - TGTGCCAGTAGTTTCACGACCTCGGATACGCAGTATTTT CASSFTTSDTQYF
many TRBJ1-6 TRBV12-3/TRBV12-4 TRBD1 TGTGCCAGCAGTTTTGACAGGGAAAGTTCACCCCTCCACTTT CASSFDRESSPLHF
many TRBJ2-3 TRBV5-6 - TGTGCCAGCAGCTTGTATTCTAGGGGGGGAGGAGATACGCAGTATTTT CASSLYSRGGGDTQYF
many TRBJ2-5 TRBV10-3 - TGTGCCATCAGTGATTGGGTCCGGGAGACCCAGTACTTC CAISDWVRETQYF
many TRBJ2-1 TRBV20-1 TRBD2 TGCAGTGGTGGGCGGACTAGCGGGAGGGTCGATGAGCAGTTCTTC CSGGRTSGRVDEQFF
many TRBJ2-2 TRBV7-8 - TGTGCCAGCAGCCCGTCAGTAAACACCGGGGAGCTGTTTTTT CASSPSVNTGELFF
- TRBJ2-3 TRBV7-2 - TGTGCCAGCAGCTTAATGTTAGGGGTAGATACGCAGTATTTT CASSLMLGVDTQYF
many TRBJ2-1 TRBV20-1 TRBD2 TGCAGCGGACTAGCCCCTTACGACAATGAGCAGTTCTTC CSGLAPYDNEQFF
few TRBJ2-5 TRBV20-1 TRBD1 TGCAGTGCTCGACAGGGCCTTAACCAAGAGACCCAGTACTTC CSARQGLNQETQYF
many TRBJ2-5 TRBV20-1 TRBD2 TGCAGTGCTGTAAGAACTAGCGGGGGGGAGACCCAGTACTTC CSAVRTSGGETQYF
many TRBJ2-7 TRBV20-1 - TGCAGTGCTAGAATCCGCGGGACGAGGGAGCAGTACTTC CSARIRGTREQYF
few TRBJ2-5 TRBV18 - TGTGCCAGCTCACCGTCTCGGACTTCCCAAGAGACCCAGTACTTC CASSPSRTSQETQYF
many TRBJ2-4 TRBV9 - TGTGCCAGCAGCGATAGCAGGGCGGGGAACATTCAGTACTTC CASSDSRAGNIQYF
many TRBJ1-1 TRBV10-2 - TGCGCCAGCAAGTTGAGTGGCCCGAATCCTGAAGCTTTCTTT CASKLSGPNPEAFF
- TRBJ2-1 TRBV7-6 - TGTGCCAGCAGCCAACTGGACAATGAGCAGTTCTTC CASSQLDNEQFF
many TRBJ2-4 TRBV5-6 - TGTGCCAGCAGCTTGATTCTGGAGGGAAACATTCAGTACTTC CASSLILEGNIQYF
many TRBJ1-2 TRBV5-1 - TGCGCCAGCAGCCCGGGATACAGACTGGACAGCATTAACTATGGCTACACCTTC CASSPGYRLDSINYGYTF
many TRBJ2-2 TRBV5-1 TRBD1 TGCGCCAGCAGCCCCGACAGGGGCAGGGGCACCGGGGAGCTGTTTTTT CASSPDRGRGTGELFF
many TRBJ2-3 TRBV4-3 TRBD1 TGCGCCAGCAGCCTATCACAGGGGGCCACAGATACGCAGTATTTT CASSLSQGATDTQYF
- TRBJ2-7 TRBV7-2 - TGTGCCAGCAGCTTAGTGGGTCGGCAGTACTTC CASSLVGRQYF
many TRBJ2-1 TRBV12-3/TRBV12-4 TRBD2 TGTGCCAGCAGTCCTAGCGGACCCTACAATGAGCAGTTCTTC CASSPSGPYNEQFF